What follows are 15 T cell receptor beta chains derived from one specimen sequenced in a study of identical twins. TCRdb re-analysed the 5' RACE reads in MiXCR, keeping a single row per CDR3 protein. Of around 690,000 distinct CDR3 sequences in the sample, about 20% were seen once. The same data also contributed to another study, on T cells expressing NK-cell markers.

The sample was PBMCs. These receptor sequences come from a woman between 18 and 30 years old in good health.

The V and J genes are TRBV5-1 and TRBJ2-7; 7 bases fit TRBD1. The trim removed 2 bases at V and 3 bases at J, leaving 2 bases unmatched. The CDR3 extends over 13 amino acids. Germline CDR1 is SGHRS and CDR2 is YFSETQ. The CDR3 sequence: CASSFGTDYEQYF. The CDR3 nucleotides read TGCGCCAGCAGCTTCGGGACAGACTACGAGCAGTACTTC.

This clonotype was counted at least ten times. The chain couples TRBV5-1 to TRBJ2-7; D is unresolved. This CDR3 spans 15 amino acids. From germline, CDR1 is SGHRS and CDR2 YFSETQ. V dropped 1 base and J dropped 6 bases, with 17 bases sitting between them. The CDR3 DNA reads as TGCGCCAGCAGCTTGTATCAGAACCCCCAGCTCGAGCAGTACTTC. It encodes CASSLYQNPQLEQYF.

The J gene is TRBJ2-1, the V gene TRBV12-3 or TRBV12-4; D uncertain. V lost 7 bases to trimming and J lost 5 bases, with 12 bases between them. This CDR3 has 13 residues. The CDR3 DNA reads TGTGCCAGCACTCCTGCGTGGGACAATGAGCAGTTCTTC. It yields the protein CASTPAWDNEQFF.

The sample holds many counts of this clonotype. The chain is built from TRBV11-2 and TRBJ1-6; D uncertain. Looked up from germline, CDR1 is SGHAT and CDR2 is FQNNGV. Trimming removed 0 bases from V and 8 bases from J, with 5 bases in between. The CDR3 contains 13 residues. In DNA form, the CDR3 reads TGTGCCAGCAGCTTAGATCCCGATTCACCCCTCCACTTT. Protein product: CASSLDPDSPLHF.

V is TRBV20-1 and J is TRBJ2-7; D unclear. Trimming pared 0 bases from V and 1 base from J, leaving 7 bases between. The CDR3 length is 13 residues. Germline V gene data show CDR1 as DFQATT and CDR2 as SNEGSKA (reference sequence). CDR3 amino acids: CSARDFESYEQYF. The CDR3 region has the DNA TGCAGTGCTAGAGATTTCGAATCCTACGAGCAGTACTTC.

This clonotype has a count of ten or more. The rearrangement joins TRBV20-1 to TRBJ1-1, with D possibly TRBD1 on 6 matching bases. Looked up from germline, CDR1 is DFQATT and CDR2 is SNEGSKA (reference sequence). CDR3 length: 13 amino acids. V was shortened by 6 bases and J by 10 bases, with 21 bases between the two germline ends. CDR3 protein: CSASPTGRDAAFF. CDR3 DNA: TGCAGTGCCAGCCCGACAGGAAGAGATGCAGCTTTCTTT.

The chain uses TRBV4-3 and TRBJ2-5, with TRBD2 matching over 9 bases. V gave up 2 bases and J gave up 5 bases; unmatched junction bases: 9. The CDR3 extends over 16 amino acids. Germline assignment: CDR1 LGHNA and CDR2 YSLEER. For the CDR3, the DNA is TGCGCCAGCAGCCAATCCCGGGGTAGCGGGAGTGAGACCCAGTACTTC. This gives the protein CASSQSRGSGSETQYF.

V usage is TRBV20-1 and J usage is TRBJ2-4, with D unclear. CDR3 length: 13 residues. Trimming stripped 3 bases from V and 2 bases from J, with 8 bases between. Per the germline V gene, CDR1 is DFQATT and CDR2 is SNEGSKA (reference sequence). The CDR3 protein is CSASLGPKNIQYF. CDR3 coding DNA: TGCAGTGCTAGCCTAGGGCCCAAAAACATTCAGTACTTC.

This clonotype was detected a few times. The gene calls are TRBV12-3 or TRBV12-4 and TRBJ1-2, with D perhaps TRBD1 (6 bases). This CDR3 has 15 residues. Between the trimmed V and J ends, which lost 5 bases and 6 bases, there was a span of 19 bases. CDR3 loop: CASSRGTTGRHGYTF. In nucleotides, the CDR3 is TGTGCCAGCAGTCGAGGGACAACAGGGCGCCATGGCTACACCTTC.

In its sample, this clonotype was seen a few times. The rearrangement uses TRBV5-1 and TRBJ2-2, with TRBD1 matching 7 bases. The CDR3 is 15 residues long. Germline CDR1 reads SGHRS; CDR2 reads YFSETQ. Losses at the gene ends were 4 bases for V and 3 bases for J; bases not matched to a gene: 6. The CDR3 reads CASSPRQGHTGELFF. The CDR3 DNA follows: TGCGCCAGCAGCCCAAGACAGGGCCACACCGGGGAGCTGTTTTTT.

The J gene is TRBJ2-7, the V gene TRBV18; D is possibly TRBD1 or TRBD2 (5 bases each). Germline lookup yields CDR1 KGHSH and CDR2 LQKENI. The CDR3 contains 13 residues. Trimming removed 6 bases at V and 6 bases at J, with 15 bases between. The CDR3 nucleotides are TGTGCCAGCTCGACAGCCCCCGGAGGCGAGCAGTACTTC. Protein: CASSTAPGGEQYF.

This clonotype showed up just a few times. This rearrangement joins TRBV4-2 to TRBJ2-1, with 8 bases that match TRBD2. V lost 0 bases and J lost 13; bases outside the gene matches: 11. CDR1 is LGHNA, CDR2 YNFKEQ, per germline. There are 15 residues in the CDR3. Here the CDR3 reads CASSQDLGGGKRQFF. The DNA of the CDR3 is TGTGCCAGCAGCCAAGATTTGGGCGGGGGGAAAAGACAGTTCTTC.

This clonotype was detected many times. The chain joins TRBV9 to TRBJ1-1; TRBD1 is a possible D gene (5 bases). CDR1 is SGDLS, CDR2 YYNGEE, per germline. V was clipped by 3 bases and J by 0 bases, with 12 bases between them. The CDR3 sequence is 15 residues long. Here the CDR3 DNA reads TGTGCCAGCAGCGCGAGGTGGGGGATGAACACTGAAGCTTTCTTT. Residues: CASSARWGMNTEAFF.

The CDR3 DNA reads as TGTGCCATCAGGGCCTCTGGAGACACAGATACGCAGTATTTT. Translating gives CAIRASGDTDTQYF. The chain recombines TRBV10-3 with TRBJ2-3; D ambiguous. V lost 6 bases to trimming and J lost 2 bases, with 12 bases between them. Looked up from germline, CDR1 is ENHRY and CDR2 is SYGVKD. The CDR3 runs to 14 residues.

This clonotype was seen a few times. This sequence joins TRBV10-3 and TRBJ1-4; tentative D call: TRBD1 (6 bases). Germline assignment: CDR1 ENHRY and CDR2 SYGVKD. V lost 5 bases, J lost 4 bases, and 14 bases lay in between. The CDR3 runs 15 residues. The CDR3 sequence: CAISPTGRGNEKLFF. The CDR3 bases are TGTGCCATCAGTCCTACAGGGCGGGGTAATGAAAAACTGTTTTTT.